A selection of T cell receptor beta chains follows, all from one sample in a study of T cells in Graves' hyperthyroidism and ophthalmopathy. TCRdb fed the multiplex PCR reads into MiXCR, producing one record per CDR3 protein. The sample consists of fewer than 500,000 distinct CDR3 sequences, approximately 15% of them appearing once. Input material: blood. These receptors were collected from a young man with Graves' hyperthyroidism that later progressed to Graves' ophthalmopathy. Each CDR3 is given with its conserved first and last residue. D genes are given only for firm matches. Rows give clone size only sometimes, using once, few, many, or a class for an expanded clone.

D,J,V,size,CDR3,DNA
-,TRBJ1-2,TRBV4-2,few,CASSPRDNYGYTF,TGTGCCAGCAGCCCACGGGATAACTATGGCTACACCTTC
TRBD1,TRBJ1-5,TRBV28,many,CASRQGQNQPQHF,TGTGCCAGCAGACAGGGGCAGAATCAGCCCCAGCATTTT
-,TRBJ1-2,TRBV7-8,once,CASSLDRSGRLYGYTF,TGTGCCAGCAGCTTAGATCGGTCAGGGAGGCTTTATGGCTACACCTTC
-,TRBJ2-1,TRBV20-1,many,CSASPPGVTNEQFF,TGCAGTGCTAGTCCCCCGGGAGTAACGAATGAGCAGTTCTTC
-,TRBJ1-1,TRBV6-1,many,CATNYGGTYRTEAFF,TGTGCCACAAATTACGGGGGGACGTATAGAACTGAAGCTTTCTTT
TRBD1,TRBJ1-2,TRBV28,-,CASSPGTGGARVANYGYTF,TGTGCCAGCAGCCCGGGGACAGGGGGCGCCCGGGTAGCTAACTATGGCTACACCTTC
-,TRBJ1-1,TRBV7-9,many,CASSPHSLNTEAFF,TGTGCCAGCAGCCCCCACAGCCTGAACACTGAAGCTTTCTTT
-,TRBJ1-2,TRBV20-1,few,CSASEGPWYTF,TGCAGTGCTAGTGAAGGCCCTTGGTACACCTTC
-,TRBJ1-2,TRBV12-3/TRBV12-4,many,CASSSGPGGYTF,TGTGCCAGCAGTTCCGGTCCCGGAGGCTACACCTTC
TRBD1,TRBJ2-4,TRBV6-1,many,CASSRQGYPAKNIQYF,TGTGCCAGCAGTAGACAGGGGTATCCAGCCAAAAACATTCAGTACTTC
-,TRBJ2-7,TRBV19,-,CASSEADTWSYEQYF,TGTGCCAGTAGTGAGGCGGACACGTGGTCCTACGAGCAGTACTTC
-,TRBJ1-2,TRBV20-1,-,CSASGGGGEYGYTF,TGCAGTGCTAGTGGGGGTGGGGGGGAATATGGCTACACCTTC
-,TRBJ1-1,TRBV7-2,-,CASSRIPSTEAFF,TGTGCCAGCAGCAGAATCCCTTCCACTGAAGCTTTCTTT
-,TRBJ2-2,TRBV6-1,-,CASSEEIRGAGELFF,TGTGCCAGCAGTGAAGAAATCAGGGGGGCCGGGGAGCTGTTTTTT
TRBD1,TRBJ2-2,TRBV7-9,many,CASSWRDRGLNTGELFF,TGTGCCAGCAGCTGGCGGGACAGGGGGCTTAACACCGGGGAGCTGTTTTTT
-,TRBJ2-2,TRBV6-2/TRBV6-3,-,CASTPRADTGELFF,TGTGCCAGCACGCCCAGGGCGGACACCGGGGAGCTGTTTTTT
-,TRBJ2-1,TRBV4-1,few,CASSHVYGRGLNEQFF,TGCGCCAGCAGCCACGTTTATGGGCGGGGGCTCAATGAGCAGTTCTTC
-,TRBJ1-1,TRBV6-1,many,CASSTSTGPNTEAFF,TGTGCCAGCAGTACCTCTACAGGACCGAACACTGAAGCTTTCTTT
TRBD2,TRBJ2-7,TRBV30,few,CAFKRVDSGGFYEQYF,TGTGCCTTCAAGAGAGTGGACAGCGGGGGGTTCTACGAGCAGTACTTC
-,TRBJ2-7,TRBV20-1,few,CSAERGGRNEQYF,TGCAGTGCCGAGAGAGGGGGTCGGAACGAGCAGTACTTC
-,TRBJ2-6,TRBV19,few,CASSIDPDSGANVLTF,TGTGCCAGTAGTATAGATCCGGACTCTGGGGCCAACGTCCTGACTTTC
TRBD1,TRBJ1-1,TRBV2,many,CARDRAGTMNTEAFF,TGTGCCAGAGACAGGGCGGGGACGATGAACACTGAAGCTTTCTTT
TRBD1,TRBJ2-5,TRBV30,many,CACNRGWFEETQYF,TGTGCCTGTAACAGGGGATGGTTCGAAGAGACCCAGTACTTC
TRBD2,TRBJ2-5,TRBV7-9,many,CASSSGLAHETQYF,TGTGCCAGCAGCTCGGGACTAGCGCATGAGACCCAGTACTTC
TRBD1,TRBJ1-5,TRBV20-1,few,CSAPKTGGQPQHF,TGCAGTGCCCCTAAGACAGGGGGCCAGCCCCAGCATTTT
TRBD1,TRBJ1-1,TRBV20-1,many,CSARLGTGGFPEAFF,TGCAGTGCTAGATTGGGGACAGGGGGTTTTCCTGAAGCTTTCTTT
-,TRBJ2-4,TRBV28,many,CASSAPGDGSDIQYF,TGTGCCAGCAGTGCGCCCGGGGACGGGAGTGACATTCAGTACTTC
-,TRBJ1-5,TRBV7-3,many,CASRPTGHQPQHF,TGTGCCAGCAGACCGACGGGGCATCAGCCCCAGCATTTT
TRBD1,TRBJ1-3,TRBV10-2,-,CASMSGQSSGNTIYF,TGCGCCAGCATGTCGGGACAGAGCTCTGGAAACACCATATATTTT
-,TRBJ1-2,TRBV2,many,CASSFVGASYGYTF,TGTGCCAGCAGTTTTGTGGGCGCCAGCTATGGCTACACCTTC
-,TRBJ2-7,TRBV4-1,-,CASSLGTRFSYEQYF,TGCGCCAGCAGCTTAGGGACGCGATTCTCCTACGAGCAGTACTTC
TRBD2,TRBJ2-3,TRBV10-3,-,CAISEAGGTDTQYF,TGTGCCATCAGTGAGGCGGGGGGAACAGATACGCAGTATTTT
-,TRBJ2-3,TRBV10-3,-,CAISSLQGTDTQYF,TGTGCCATCAGTAGCCTCCAGGGCACAGATACGCAGTATTTT
TRBD1,TRBJ2-1,TRBV6-2/TRBV6-3,many,CASSYASGQVNYNEQFF,TGTGCCAGCAGTTATGCGTCCGGACAGGTAAACTACAATGAGCAGTTCTTC
TRBD1,TRBJ1-4,TRBV29-1,few,CSVRPLTGDEKLFF,TGCAGCGTCCGCCCCCTGACAGGGGACGAAAAACTGTTTTTT
-,TRBJ1-2,TRBV27,few,CASSTIGSRDGYTF,TGTGCCAGCAGTACTATTGGGTCCCGAGATGGCTACACCTTC
-,TRBJ2-7,TRBV7-3,few,CASSSLLKKASSYEQYF,TGTGCCAGCAGCTCCCTCCTAAAAAAGGCGAGCTCCTACGAGCAGTACTTC
TRBD1,TRBJ1-2,TRBV6-2/TRBV6-3,many,CASSSTGFGGYTF,TGTGCCAGCAGTTCGACAGGGTTCGGCGGCTACACCTTC
-,TRBJ1-2,TRBV12-3/TRBV12-4,-,CASSLGPSSGGGYTF,TGTGCCAGCAGTTTGGGACCGTCCTCTGGGGGTGGCTACACCTTC
-,TRBJ1-2,TRBV5-6,many,CASSLVKASYGYTF,TGTGCCAGCAGCTTGGTCAAGGCGAGCTATGGCTACACCTTC
-,TRBJ2-2,TRBV12-3/TRBV12-4,many,CASSPGHNTGELFF,TGTGCCAGCAGTCCGGGACACAACACCGGGGAGCTGTTTTTT